Sequencing of this TCR beta chain was carried out in a study of blood T cell repertoires in COVID-19. Profiling relied on immunoSEQ multiplex PCR, and the TCRdb table lists in-frame clones only, not all of them. The sample carries 200,000 to 300,000 clones, more than 85% recorded once. The source material was PBMCs or T cells enriched from blood (not recorded which). This receptor was obtained from a woman aged 25 to 39 who had recovered from COVID-19.

The CDR3 bases are TGTGCCAGCAGCTTAGCTGGGGCGGGATGGGAGCAGTACTTC. Translating gives CASSLAGAGWEQYF. The rearrangement uses TRBV7-9 and TRBJ2-7; D is possibly TRBD2 (6 bases). The V end was cut by 0 bases, the J end by 7 bases, with 13 bases between. There are 14 residues in the CDR3. Germline loops: CDR1 SEHNR, CDR2 FQNEAQ (reference sequence).